A selection of T cell receptor beta chains follows, all from one sample in a study of T cell responses to AZD1222 COVID-19 vaccine. The assay was immunoSEQ multiplex PCR, and TCRdb's table has in-frame clones only and misses some. This sample carries 95,000 to 150,000 clones, roughly 84% of them seen once, and the ten largest clones take 6.2%. The specimen comprised peripheral blood, sampled on day 0 of AZD1222 vaccination. The receptors come from an adult in good health. The CDR3 runs from the conserved cysteine through the conserved F or W. Fields, in order: J gene, clone size, D gene, V gene, CDR3 length, CDR3 protein, CDR3 DNA. A D gene is named only where the DNA matches it firmly. Expanded clones are given a class, and other clones once, few, many or no size at all.

j_gene: TRBJ2-1
abundance: NA
d_gene: TRBD1
v_gene: TRBV11-2
len: 18
CDR3aa: CASSLMGLTGGSYNEQFF
CDR3nt: TGTGCCAGCAGCTTGATGGGGTTAACAGGGGGCTCCTACAATGAGCAGTTCTTC

j_gene: TRBJ2-7
abundance: NA
d_gene: NA
v_gene: TRBV2
len: 14
CDR3aa: CASSVGARPGRQYF
CDR3nt: TGTGCCAGCAGTGTTGGTGCTCGGCCTGGTCGGCAGTACTTC

j_gene: TRBJ1-5
abundance: NA
d_gene: NA
v_gene: TRBV19
len: 14
CDR3aa: CASSDQGIGQPQHF
CDR3nt: TGTGCCAGTAGTGACCAAGGGATCGGCCAGCCCCAGCATTTT

j_gene: TRBJ2-1
abundance: NA
d_gene: TRBD1
v_gene: TRBV12-5
len: 15
CDR3aa: CASGFGTGAHNEQFF
CDR3nt: TGTGCTAGTGGTTTTGGGACAGGGGCCCACAATGAGCAGTTCTTC

j_gene: TRBJ2-3
abundance: NA
d_gene: NA
v_gene: TRBV5-1
len: 13
CDR3aa: CASSSALRDTQYF
CDR3nt: TGCGCCAGCAGCTCCGCGCTGAGAGATACGCAGTATTTT

j_gene: TRBJ1-6
abundance: NA
d_gene: TRBD1
v_gene: TRBV7-6
len: 16
CDR3aa: CASSLGGQGSNSPLHF
CDR3nt: TGTGCCAGCAGCTTAGGGGGACAGGGGTCTAATTCACCCCTCCACTTT

j_gene: TRBJ1-4
abundance: NA
d_gene: TRBD1
v_gene: TRBV7-9
len: 15
CDR3aa: CASSLAGGNNEKLFF
CDR3nt: TGTGCCAGCAGCCTGGCAGGGGGAAACAATGAAAAACTGTTTTTT

j_gene: TRBJ1-2
abundance: NA
d_gene: TRBD1
v_gene: TRBV4-1
len: 14
CDR3aa: CASSQVGQLNGYTF
CDR3nt: TGCGCCAGCAGCCAAGTGGGACAGCTAAATGGCTACACCTTC

j_gene: TRBJ1-4
abundance: NA
d_gene: TRBD1
v_gene: TRBV19
len: 16
CDR3aa: CASSIGTGVYLEKLFF
CDR3nt: TGTGCCAGTAGTATCGGGACAGGGGTGTATTTGGAAAAACTGTTTTTT

j_gene: TRBJ1-2
abundance: NA
d_gene: NA
v_gene: TRBV6-1
len: 14
CDR3aa: CASSEVGLGYGYTF
CDR3nt: TGTGCCAGCAGTGAAGTGGGGCTCGGCTATGGCTACACCTTC

j_gene: TRBJ1-1
abundance: NA
d_gene: TRBD1
v_gene: TRBV2
len: 12
CDR3aa: CASSEGTGEAFF
CDR3nt: TGTGCCAGCAGTGAAGGGACAGGGGAAGCTTTCTTT

j_gene: TRBJ2-2
abundance: once
d_gene: NA
v_gene: TRBV7-3
len: 17
CDR3aa: CASSSQEGRPGQGELFF
CDR3nt: TGTGCCAGCAGCTCACAAGAGGGGCGACCCGGACAGGGGGAGCTGTTTTTT

j_gene: TRBJ1-1
abundance: NA
d_gene: TRBD1
v_gene: TRBV5-1
len: 17
CDR3aa: CASSLGTGNNPNTEAFF
CDR3nt: TGCGCCAGCAGCCTAGGGACAGGCAATAATCCTAACACTGAAGCTTTCTTT

j_gene: TRBJ2-2
abundance: NA
d_gene: TRBD1
v_gene: TRBV4-2
len: 17
CDR3aa: CASSPRSGQRSTGELFF
CDR3nt: TGTGCCAGCAGCCCCAGATCGGGACAGCGTTCCACCGGGGAGCTGTTTTTT

j_gene: TRBJ2-3
abundance: NA
d_gene: NA
v_gene: TRBV19
len: 13
CDR3aa: CATAGSSTDTQYF
CDR3nt: TGTGCCACAGCAGGGTCCAGCACAGATACGCAGTATTTT

j_gene: TRBJ1-5
abundance: once
d_gene: NA
v_gene: TRBV19
len: 14
CDR3aa: CASAEIGGNQPQHF
CDR3nt: TGTGCCAGTGCTGAGATAGGGGGCAATCAGCCCCAGCATTTT

j_gene: TRBJ2-3
abundance: few
d_gene: NA
v_gene: TRBV13
len: 15
CDR3aa: CASSWGNGRTDTQYF
CDR3nt: TGTGCCAGCAGCTGGGGGAACGGGCGCACAGATACGCAGTATTTT

j_gene: TRBJ2-1
abundance: NA
d_gene: TRBD1
v_gene: TRBV24-1
len: 14
CDR3aa: CATSDLDRDNEQFF
CDR3nt: TGTGCCACCAGTGACCTCGACAGGGACAATGAGCAGTTCTTC

j_gene: TRBJ1-3
abundance: NA
d_gene: TRBD1
v_gene: TRBV27
len: 13
CDR3aa: CASSLSGTDTIYF
CDR3nt: TGTGCCAGCAGTTTATCAGGGACAGACACCATATATTTT

j_gene: TRBJ1-2
abundance: few
d_gene: TRBD1
v_gene: TRBV3-1/TRBV3-2
len: 15
CDR3aa: CASSQKDRPRLPYTF
CDR3nt: TGTGCCAGCAGCCAAAAGGACAGGCCAAGGTTACCATACACCTTC

j_gene: TRBJ2-1
abundance: once
d_gene: TRBD2
v_gene: TRBV5-1
len: 16
CDR3aa: CASSRTSASSYNEQFF
CDR3nt: TGCGCCAGCAGCAGAACTAGCGCCTCCTCCTACAATGAGCAGTTCTTC

j_gene: TRBJ2-2
abundance: once
d_gene: TRBD2
v_gene: TRBV2
len: 16
CDR3aa: CASSVPSGANTGELFF
CDR3nt: TGTGCCAGCAGTGTCCCTAGCGGGGCGAACACCGGGGAGCTGTTTTTT

j_gene: TRBJ2-3
abundance: NA
d_gene: NA
v_gene: TRBV28
len: 14
CDR3aa: CASSLSSPRATQYF
CDR3nt: TGTGCCAGCAGTTTATCCTCCCCCCGGGCTACGCAGTATTTT

j_gene: TRBJ2-7
abundance: NA
d_gene: NA
v_gene: TRBV11-2
len: 14
CDR3aa: CASSLRRGSYEQYF
CDR3nt: TGTGCCAGCAGCTTAAGGAGGGGATCCTACGAGCAGTACTTC

j_gene: TRBJ1-2
abundance: NA
d_gene: TRBD1
v_gene: TRBV4-1
len: 16
CDR3aa: CASSQQPGQLNYGYTF
CDR3nt: TGCGCCAGCAGCCAGCAGCCGGGACAGCTTAACTATGGCTACACCTTC

j_gene: TRBJ1-2
abundance: NA
d_gene: NA
v_gene: TRBV7-2
len: 12
CDR3aa: CASKEPPGGYTF
CDR3nt: TGTGCCAGCAAGGAGCCCCCCGGGGGCTACACCTTC

j_gene: TRBJ2-3
abundance: NA
d_gene: TRBD1
v_gene: TRBV4-1
len: 16
CDR3aa: CASSERGQGAEDTQYF
CDR3nt: TGCGCCAGCAGCGAAAGGGGACAGGGGGCGGAAGATACGCAGTATTTT

j_gene: TRBJ2-5
abundance: NA
d_gene: NA
v_gene: TRBV10-3
len: 13
CDR3aa: CAISEAGQETQYF
CDR3nt: TGTGCCATCAGTGAGGCAGGACAAGAGACCCAGTACTTC

j_gene: TRBJ2-7
abundance: NA
d_gene: NA
v_gene: TRBV6-1
len: 14
CDR3aa: CASSEVQGPYEQYF
CDR3nt: TGTGCCAGCAGTGAAGTGCAGGGCCCCTACGAGCAGTACTTC

j_gene: TRBJ2-3
abundance: NA
d_gene: TRBD1
v_gene: TRBV24-1
len: 15
CDR3aa: CATSDALQGRDTQYF
CDR3nt: TGTGCCACCAGTGATGCGCTACAGGGGCGGGATACGCAGTATTTT

j_gene: TRBJ2-7
abundance: NA
d_gene: TRBD1
v_gene: TRBV13
len: 13
CDR3aa: CASSLGQTYEQYF
CDR3nt: TGTGCCAGCAGCTTGGGACAGACCTACGAGCAGTACTTC

j_gene: TRBJ2-7
abundance: once
d_gene: NA
v_gene: TRBV5-4
len: 16
CDR3aa: CASSLAGGSPTNEQYF
CDR3nt: TGTGCCAGCAGCTTGGCCGGGGGCAGTCCGACTAACGAGCAGTACTTC

j_gene: TRBJ2-1
abundance: NA
d_gene: NA
v_gene: TRBV5-1
len: 14
CDR3aa: CASSLTVPYNEQFF
CDR3nt: TGCGCCAGCAGCTTGACGGTCCCCTACAATGAGCAGTTCTTC

j_gene: TRBJ1-6
abundance: NA
d_gene: NA
v_gene: TRBV6-5
len: 14
CDR3aa: CASKLRQENSPLHF
CDR3nt: TGTGCCAGCAAGCTACGACAAGAAAATTCACCCCTCCACTTT

j_gene: TRBJ2-3
abundance: NA
d_gene: TRBD2
v_gene: TRBV5-1
len: 15
CDR3aa: CASSLETSGVDTQYF
CDR3nt: TGCGCCAGCAGCTTGGAGACTAGCGGGGTAGATACGCAGTATTTT

j_gene: TRBJ1-3
abundance: NA
d_gene: NA
v_gene: TRBV5-1
len: 12
CDR3aa: CASSQTGNTIYF
CDR3nt: TGCGCCAGCAGCCAGACGGGAAACACCATATATTTT

j_gene: TRBJ2-3
abundance: NA
d_gene: NA
v_gene: TRBV6-1
len: 16
CDR3aa: CASSALQRQSTDTQYF
CDR3nt: TGTGCCAGCAGTGCCCTCCAGCGGCAGAGCACAGATACGCAGTATTTT

j_gene: TRBJ2-3
abundance: NA
d_gene: TRBD1
v_gene: TRBV4-1
len: 14
CDR3aa: CASSRGQGTDTQYF
CDR3nt: TGCGCCAGCAGCCGGGGACAGGGCACAGATACGCAGTATTTT

j_gene: TRBJ2-7
abundance: NA
d_gene: TRBD2
v_gene: TRBV27
len: 15
CDR3aa: CASSSPAGGAYEQYF
CDR3nt: TGTGCCAGCAGTTCGCCAGCGGGGGGGGCCTACGAGCAGTACTTC

j_gene: TRBJ2-6
abundance: NA
d_gene: NA
v_gene: TRBV28
len: 15
CDR3aa: CASSLSDSGANVLTF
CDR3nt: TGTGCCAGCAGTTTATCTGACTCTGGGGCCAACGTCCTGACTTTC

j_gene: TRBJ2-3
abundance: NA
d_gene: NA
v_gene: TRBV7-9
len: 14
CDR3aa: CASIDRRGQDTQYF
CDR3nt: TGTGCCAGTATTGACAGGCGAGGGCAAGATACGCAGTATTTT

j_gene: TRBJ2-7
abundance: NA
d_gene: TRBD2
v_gene: TRBV10-2
len: 15
CDR3aa: CASQTSGASGYEQYF
CDR3nt: TGCGCCAGCCAGACTAGCGGGGCCTCGGGATACGAGCAGTACTTC

j_gene: TRBJ1-5
abundance: NA
d_gene: NA
v_gene: TRBV3-1/TRBV3-2
len: 15
CDR3aa: CASSQAWGENQPQHF
CDR3nt: TGTGCCAGCAGCCAAGCCTGGGGTGAAAATCAGCCCCAGCATTTT

j_gene: TRBJ2-1
abundance: NA
d_gene: TRBD2
v_gene: TRBV20-1
len: 14
CDR3aa: CSASVAGGYNEQFF
CDR3nt: TGCAGTGCTAGTGTGGCGGGGGGCTACAATGAGCAGTTCTTC

j_gene: TRBJ1-2
abundance: few
d_gene: TRBD1
v_gene: TRBV6-1
len: 15
CDR3aa: CASSETPGGIYGYTF
CDR3nt: TGTGCCAGCAGTGAAACGCCAGGGGGCATATACGGCTACACCTTC

j_gene: TRBJ2-1
abundance: NA
d_gene: TRBD2
v_gene: TRBV19
len: 15
CDR3aa: CASSIPLAGASEQFF
CDR3nt: TGTGCCAGTAGTATCCCCCTAGCGGGGGCAAGTGAGCAGTTCTTC

j_gene: TRBJ1-2
abundance: NA
d_gene: NA
v_gene: TRBV7-2
len: 13
CDR3aa: CASSMDGNYGYTF
CDR3nt: TGTGCCAGCAGTATGGACGGGAACTATGGCTACACCTTC

j_gene: TRBJ1-2
abundance: NA
d_gene: NA
v_gene: TRBV29-1
len: 13
CDR3aa: CSVGKKGNSGYTF
CDR3nt: TGCAGCGTTGGTAAAAAGGGGAATAGCGGCTACACCTTC

j_gene: TRBJ1-5
abundance: NA
d_gene: TRBD1
v_gene: TRBV6-4
len: 16
CDR3aa: CASSESGTGVPQPQHF
CDR3nt: TGTGCCAGCAGTGAATCCGGGACAGGGGTCCCTCAGCCCCAGCATTTT

j_gene: TRBJ2-1
abundance: NA
d_gene: NA
v_gene: TRBV27
len: 13
CDR3aa: CASSLSSKNEQFF
CDR3nt: TGTGCCAGCAGTTTGTCCAGTAAAAATGAGCAGTTCTTC

j_gene: TRBJ2-7
abundance: NA
d_gene: TRBD2
v_gene: TRBV7-9
len: 17
CDR3aa: CASSRISGGTRDYEQYF
CDR3nt: TGTGCCAGCAGCCGGATTAGCGGGGGGACACGAGACTACGAGCAGTACTTC

j_gene: TRBJ2-7
abundance: NA
d_gene: TRBD1
v_gene: TRBV25-1
len: 14
CDR3aa: CASSDRGPPYEQYF
CDR3nt: TGTGCCAGCAGTGACAGGGGGCCACCCTACGAGCAGTACTTC

j_gene: TRBJ2-1
abundance: once
d_gene: TRBD2
v_gene: TRBV3-1/TRBV3-2
len: 15
CDR3aa: CASSPPGLAANEQFF
CDR3nt: TGTGCCAGCAGCCCCCCGGGACTAGCGGCCAATGAGCAGTTCTTC

j_gene: TRBJ2-2
abundance: NA
d_gene: NA
v_gene: TRBV3-1/TRBV3-2
len: 16
CDR3aa: CASSQDRGQRAGELFF
CDR3nt: TGTGCCAGCAGCCAAGATCGGGGGCAGAGGGCCGGGGAGCTGTTTTTT

j_gene: TRBJ2-1
abundance: NA
d_gene: NA
v_gene: TRBV21-1
len: 18
CDR3aa: CASSKVQFTGSSYNEQFF
CDR3nt: TGTGCCAGCAGCAAGGTCCAGTTCACGGGGAGCTCCTACAATGAGCAGTTCTTC

j_gene: TRBJ1-3
abundance: NA
d_gene: NA
v_gene: TRBV19
len: 15
CDR3aa: CASSFPGPSGNTIYF
CDR3nt: TGTGCCAGTAGTTTTCCAGGTCCCTCTGGAAACACCATATATTTT

j_gene: TRBJ1-5
abundance: NA
d_gene: NA
v_gene: TRBV7-9
len: 14
CDR3aa: CASSLGQGNQPQHF
CDR3nt: TGTGCCAGCAGCTTAGGGCAGGGGAATCAGCCCCAGCATTTT

j_gene: TRBJ1-3
abundance: few
d_gene: NA
v_gene: TRBV3-1/TRBV3-2
len: 18
CDR3aa: CASRQEVRQTFSGNTIYF
CDR3nt: TGTGCCAGCAGACAAGAGGTCCGACAGACGTTTTCTGGAAACACCATATATTTT